The TCR beta chain under discussion was sequenced for a study of early stage breast cancer tumors. Background on the study: Average read coverage per sample was roughly 9.1-fold.

Each sample had two DNA replicates, 0.5 ug blood or roughly 1.6 ug tissue. The data were produced by immunoSEQ multiplex PCR, yet TCRdb's version contains in-frame clones alone and is incomplete. The sample lists roughly 48,000 clones, approximately 80% seen once, with roughly 1.5% in the top ten. Trimming shortened V by 10 bases and J by 0 bases, and 10 bases separated the two germline ends. The germline gives CDR1 MDHEN, CDR2 SYDVKM. This CDR3 has 13 residues. The chain uses TRBV28 and TRBJ1-3; D call uncertain. Sequences were obtained from blood. The clonotype comes from a person in their fifties with breast cancer. The CDR3 sequence: CAIIARSGNTIYF. The CDR3 bases are TGTGCCATCATCGCCCGCTCTGGAAACACCATATATTTT.